The text below deals with one TCR beta chain. Its specificity is not known. The record originates from a study of cytomegalovirus exposure and HLA in healthy donors. Study conclusions and caveats: TRBV6-2, TRBV6-3 and other indistinguishable V segments were excluded.

Primers for the PCR totalled 60 Vbeta and 13 Jbeta. The authors' processing: Later reanalysis found around 74 million unique TCR beta chains, about 11 million of them shared. Sequencing was performed with immunoSEQ multiplex PCR; in TCRdb, only in-frame clones are kept and a portion is missing. The V and J calls and the clone size are those of that table, but D and trimming were determined from the DNA. The table lists about 120,000 clones, 80% to 90% of them singletons. While unrecorded immune exposures were likely, the donors were nominally healthy when sampled. Germline-derived CDR1 and CDR2 are SGDLS and YYNGEE. V gave up 0 bases and J gave up 4 bases, with 11 bases separating them. This CDR3 comprises 14 residues.

This chain joins TRBV9 and TRBJ2-7; a possible D gene is TRBD1 (6 bases). The TCR was taken from a male donor in good health and CMV-seropositive. Source material: PBMCs. The CDR3 nucleotides read TGTGCCAGCAGCGTAGAGGGACACGGTTACGAGCAGTACTTC. It is translated as CASSVEGHGYEQYF.